The T cell receptor beta chain under discussion was sequenced for a study of B cell selection in AIRE deficiency. General observations from the study: Healthy Tconv contained about 35% of shared healthy Treg sequences; only TCRbeta sequenced. CDR3s were shorter in shared Treg sequences, reflecting few non-templated nucleotide insertions.

With respect to this clone: Its specificity is unknown.

Trimming removed 3 bases from V and 8 bases from J, with 11 bases in between. CDR1 and CDR2 (germline): SGHRS, YFSETQ. This CDR3 comprises 12 residues. CD4+CD127+ cells were sorted as the conventional CD4 T cells. Authors' methods: Patients' conventional T cells yielded approximately 110,000 distinct TCRbeta sequences; donors' about 1.5x10^5. Method: immunoSEQ multiplex PCR; TCRdb's copy keeps in-frame clones and lacks some. Clonal size and the V and J genes are those of that table, whereas D and trimming came from the DNA. This table has about 25,000 clones, roughly 95% appearing once. Sequencing was done on a sample of CD4+CD127+ conventional T cells sorted from PBMCs. This clonotype was sampled from a human donor in good health. The chain uses TRBV5-1 and TRBJ1-2; D not resolved. CDR3 nucleotide sequence: TGCGCCAGCAGCTCCCCGGGAAACGGCTACACCTTC. Translation gives CASSSPGNGYTF.